The 2 T cell receptor beta chains given below trace back to one sample, sequenced in a study of cytomegalovirus exposure and HLA in healthy donors. Clones were read by immunoSEQ multiplex PCR, and TCRdb kept only the in-frame ones, dropping some. The table lists over 150,000 clones, 75% to 85% of them singletons. Sequenced material: PBMCs. The source is a woman aged 30 to 39 in good health and CMV-seropositive.

The V and J genes are TRBV5-1 and TRBJ1-2; TRBD1 matches at 10 bases. Germline V gene data show CDR1 as SGHRS and CDR2 as YFSETQ. The CDR3 sequence is 15 residues long. The V gene end was trimmed by 4 bases and the J gene end by 8 bases; junction bases not matched to a gene: 11. CDR3 sequence reads: CASSDRDRGTHGYTF. CDR3 coding DNA: TGCGCCAGCAGCGATCGGGACAGGGGTACTCACGGCTACACCTTC.

The chain couples TRBV5-4 to TRBJ2-7, with 11 bases lining up with TRBD1. CDR3 length: 15 residues. V lost 4 bases and J lost 1; bases outside the gene matches: 4. In germline, CDR1 is SGHNT, CDR2 YYREEE (reference sequence). This chain's CDR3 is CASSHWDRGSYEQYF. DNA for the CDR3: TGTGCCAGCAGCCACTGGGACAGGGGGTCCTACGAGCAGTACTTC.